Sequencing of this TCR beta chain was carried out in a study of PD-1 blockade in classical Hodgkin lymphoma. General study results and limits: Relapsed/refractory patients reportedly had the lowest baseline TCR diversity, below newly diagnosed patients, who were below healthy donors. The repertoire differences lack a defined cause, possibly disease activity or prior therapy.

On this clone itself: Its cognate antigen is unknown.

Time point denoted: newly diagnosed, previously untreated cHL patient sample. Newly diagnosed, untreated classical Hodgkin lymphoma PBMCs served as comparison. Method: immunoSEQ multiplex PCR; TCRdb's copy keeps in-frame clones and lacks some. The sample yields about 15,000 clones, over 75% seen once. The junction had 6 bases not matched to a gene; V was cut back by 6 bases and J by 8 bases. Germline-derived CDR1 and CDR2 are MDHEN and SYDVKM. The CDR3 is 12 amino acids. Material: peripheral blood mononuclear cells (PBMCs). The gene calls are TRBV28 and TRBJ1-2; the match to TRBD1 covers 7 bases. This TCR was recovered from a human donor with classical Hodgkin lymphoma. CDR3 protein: CASRNPGGGYTF. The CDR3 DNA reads TGTGCCAGCAGAAACCCAGGGGGAGGCTACACCTTC.